The 23 T cell receptor beta chains below come from one sample, sequenced in a study of Ad26.COV2.S vaccination and SARS-CoV-2 variants (dated by TCRdb to the early 2020s). Receptor amplification or capture employed the immunoSEQ multiplex PCR assay. In its TCRdb copy, this immuneACCESS table keeps in-frame sequences only and misses some clones. Where compared with another copy, unresolved V genes explain less than half of these, and the others have no known cause. This sample has around 310,000 clones in its table, and almost 90% of those were observed once. The leading ten clones occupy roughly 6% of the sample. The treatment or condition tag for this specimen amounts to: about 20 received Ad26.COV2.S at low or high dose, single or two shots; several received placebo; per-sample allocation not given. Repertoires of vaccine and placebo recipients were sequenced from samples taken on day 63 after the first injection.

Sequencing was performed on peripheral blood, taken in a trial of Ad26.COV2.S vaccine versus placebo. These receptors came from a person aged 18-65 years who received the Ad26.COV2.S COVID-19 vaccine or a placebo.

The chain carries TRBV5-1 and TRBJ2-5; D possibly corresponds to TRBD1 (6 bases). CDR1 and CDR2 (germline): SGHRS, YFSETQ. There are 16 residues in the CDR3. V shed 7 bases and J shed 0 bases, with 19 bases lying between them. CDR3 sequence: CASVTQGSGNQETQYF. In DNA, the CDR3 is TGCGCCAGCGTTACACAGGGTTCGGGCAACCAAGAGACCCAGTACTTC.

This chain uses TRBV6-2 or TRBV6-3 with TRBJ1-1; D is uncertain. V lost 2 bases and J 2 bases, leaving 9 bases between the germline ends. Germline loops: CDR1 MNHEY, CDR2 SVGEGT. The CDR3 totals 14 residues. The CDR3 loop is CASSYQPYNTEAFF. The CDR3 coding sequence is TGTGCCAGCAGTTACCAGCCTTATAACACTGAAGCTTTCTTT.

The chain recombines TRBV19 with TRBJ1-2; TRBD1 aligns across 7 bases. With V trimmed by 10 bases and J by 3 bases, 11 bases remained unmatched. CDR1 LNHDA and CDR2 SQIVND come from the germline V gene (reference sequence). This CDR3 contains 14 residues. CDR3 sequence reads: CAKLSRGGDYGYTF. CDR3 DNA sequence: TGTGCCAAACTGAGCAGGGGGGGCGACTATGGCTACACCTTC.

This chain connects TRBV6-5 to TRBJ1-2; D possibly corresponds to TRBD1 (6 bases). The V gene lost 6 bases and the J gene lost 8 bases, with 16 bases spanning the gap. This CDR3 spans 13 amino acids. In germline, CDR1 is MNHEY, CDR2 SVGAGI. The CDR3 sequence: CASRVGGGFGYTF. DNA of the CDR3: TGTGCCAGCAGGGTAGGAGGGGGTTTCGGCTACACCTTC.

This sequence joins TRBV27 and TRBJ1-5, with D possibly being TRBD1 (5 bases). Looked up from germline, CDR1 is MNHEY and CDR2 is SMNVEV (reference sequence). With 5 bases removed from V and 4 bases from J, the gap between germline ends came to 9 bases. This CDR3 is 13 amino acids long. CDR3 in amino acids: CASSPQGNQPQHF. The CDR3 DNA sequence: TGTGCCAGCAGTCCGCAGGGTAATCAGCCCCAGCATTTT.

The CDR3 coding sequence is TGCGCCAGCAGCCAAGACGGGCACGACTCACCCCTCCACTTT. Translated: CASSQDGHDSPLHF. The chain carries TRBV4-3 and TRBJ1-6; no clear D. Looked up from germline, CDR1 is LGHNA and CDR2 is YSLEER. The CDR3 spans 14 residues. Trimming removed 0 bases from V and 10 bases from J, with 10 bases in between.

In its sample, this clone was seen once. This chain links TRBV5-4 with TRBJ2-5, with 7 positions matching TRBD2. The CDR3 runs to 14 residues. J lost 4 bases, V lost 3 bases, and 6 bases had no gene match. Germline V gene data show CDR1 as SGHNT and CDR2 as YYREEE (reference sequence). CDR3 loop: CASSWGGSGETQYF. CDR3 DNA sequence: TGTGCCAGCAGCTGGGGAGGGTCGGGAGAGACCCAGTACTTC.

The chain carries TRBV5-1 and TRBJ1-1; D call uncertain. Germline CDR1 and CDR2: SGHRS and YFSETQ. The CDR3 is 15 residues long. Trimming stripped 4 bases from V and 1 base from J, with 14 bases between. CDR3 amino acids: CASSARQSPNTEAFF. The CDR3 region has the DNA TGCGCCAGCAGCGCGAGACAAAGCCCGAACACTGAAGCTTTCTTT. The whole variable domain, remainder taken from reference TRBV5-1 and TRBJ1-1, is KAGVTQTPRYLIKTRGQQVTLSCSPISGHRSVSWYQQTPGQGLQFLFEYFSETQRNKGNFPGRFSGRQFSNSRSEMNVSTLELGDSALYLCASSARQSPNTEAFFGQGTRLTVV.

The chain recombines TRBV11-3 with TRBJ1-4; 11 nucleotides agree with TRBD1. V gave up 7 bases and J gave up 6 bases; unmatched junction bases: 22. The CDR3 sequence is 20 residues long. Germline V CDR1 and CDR2: SGHNT, YENEEA. This chain's CDR3 is CASTNPGTGGMGIGDEKLFF. In DNA, the CDR3 is TGTGCCAGCACTAACCCTGGGACAGGGGGAATGGGAATTGGAGATGAAAAACTGTTTTTT.

This chain connects TRBV10-1 to TRBJ2-1; perhaps TRBD1 as D (6 bases). This CDR3 region has 18 residues. Per the germline V gene, CDR1 is WNHNN and CDR2 is SYGVQD (reference sequence). V gave up 4 bases and J gave up 5 bases, with 24 bases separating them. The CDR3 DNA is TGCGCCAGCAGTGCTCTTAACAGGGCCGGGACAAACGACAATGAGCAGTTCTTC. It specifies CASSALNRAGTNDNEQFF.

The gene calls are TRBV7-9 and TRBJ1-5; D is unclear. In germline, CDR1 is SEHNR, CDR2 FQNEAQ (reference sequence). Trimming removed 3 bases from V and 9 bases from J, with 9 bases in between. CDR3 length: 12 amino acids. CDR3 sequence: CASSFGEGPQHF. In nucleotides, the CDR3 is TGTGCCAGCAGCTTCGGGGAGGGGCCCCAGCATTTT.

The chain combines TRBV7-9 with TRBJ1-1, with D possibly matching TRBD1 (6 bases). Germline V lookup: CDR1 SEHNR, CDR2 FQNEAQ (reference sequence). Deletions cut 5 bases from V and 0 bases from J, with 13 bases between. The CDR3 is 15 residues long. In nucleotides, the CDR3 is TGTGCCAGCAGCCGCACCAGGGACATGAACACTGAAGCTTTCTTT. Its translation is CASSRTRDMNTEAFF.

This clone showed up just a few times. The rearrangement links TRBV7-2 to TRBJ2-1; TRBD1 agrees at 7 bases. This CDR3 comprises 13 residues. Germline CDR1 reads SGHTA; CDR2 reads FQGNSA. Trimming took 5 bases from V and 4 from J; bases not matched to a gene: 2. The chain's CDR3 is CASSPQGYNEQFF. CDR3 DNA: TGTGCCAGCAGCCCACAGGGGTACAATGAGCAGTTCTTC.

V is TRBV5-4 and J is TRBJ2-2, with D hard to call. The CDR3 totals 16 residues. V lost 3 bases and J 3 bases, leaving 15 bases between the germline ends. In germline, CDR1 is SGHNT, CDR2 YYREEE (reference sequence). The CDR3 protein is CASSSYSRPDTGELFF. CDR3 nucleotide sequence: TGTGCCAGCAGCTCATACTCTAGGCCCGACACCGGGGAGCTGTTTTTT.

The chain joins TRBV19 to TRBJ1-4; D is unresolved. CDR1 and CDR2 (germline): LNHDA, SQIVND (reference sequence). Trimming took off 6 bases at V and 3 bases at J, with 8 bases between the two ends. This CDR3 comprises 13 residues. DNA of the CDR3: TGTGCCAGTAGACAGACCGCTAATGAAAAACTGTTTTTT. It encodes CASRQTANEKLFF.

This clone was detected once. J is TRBJ2-3 and V is TRBV4-3, with D possibly matching TRBD1 (6 bases). The length of the CDR3 is 15 residues. Germline V lookup: CDR1 LGHNA, CDR2 YSLEER. Trimming cost V 4 bases and J 2 bases, with 13 bases left between them. CDR3 loop: CASSLRTELTDTQYF. The CDR3 coding sequence is TGCGCCAGCAGCCTCAGGACAGAACTCACAGATACGCAGTATTTT.

The chain recombines TRBV30 with TRBJ2-1; TRBD2 agrees at 9 bases. The J segment lost 7 bases and the V segment lost 1 base, leaving 2 bases of the junction unmatched. This CDR3 has 13 amino acids. Germline V gene sequence: CDR1 GTSNPN, CDR2 SVGIG (reference sequence). CDR3 nucleotides: TGTGCCTGGAGTGGGGGACTAGCAAATGAGCAGTTCTTC. Its protein is CAWSGGLANEQFF.

The V and J genes are TRBV11-3 and TRBJ2-5; D uncertain. V lost 3 bases and J 7 bases, leaving 15 bases between the germline ends. Germline CDR1 and CDR2: SGHNT and YENEEA. This CDR3 has 14 amino acids. CDR3 sequence: CASSLDVQSLTQYF. The DNA for the CDR3 is TGTGCCAGCAGCTTGGATGTCCAATCGTTGACCCAGTACTTC.

V gene TRBV27 combines with J gene TRBJ2-1, with 7 nucleotides matching TRBD2. Germline CDR1 and CDR2: MNHEY and SMNVEV (reference sequence). The junction had 10 bases not matched to a gene; V was cut back by 4 bases and J by 4 bases. The CDR3 covers 16 residues. The CDR3 region is CASSSLAGVTYNEQFF. CDR3 sequence (DNA): TGTGCCAGCAGTTCCCTGGCGGGAGTGACGTACAATGAGCAGTTCTTC.

The chain employs TRBV5-1 and TRBJ2-2, with 9 bases fitting TRBD1. The CDR3 spans 17 residues. Looked up from germline, CDR1 is SGHRS and CDR2 is YFSETQ. V was clipped by 4 bases and J by 7 bases; unmatched bases: 14. The chain's CDR3 is CASSILQGAPGSGELFF. DNA of the CDR3: TGCGCCAGCAGCATCCTACAGGGGGCCCCGGGGAGCGGGGAGCTGTTTTTT.

The genes are TRBV11-3 and TRBJ2-6; D not resolved. The CDR3 spans 13 residues. In germline, CDR1 is SGHNT, CDR2 YENEEA. Trimming took off 7 bases at V and 0 bases at J, with 4 bases between the two ends. The CDR3 region is CASKSSGANVLTF. CDR3 DNA: TGTGCCAGCAAGAGCTCTGGGGCCAACGTCCTGACTTTC.

CDR3 sequence (DNA): TGTGCCAGTGGGGCACAGGGCCCGCAGAACCTGAACACTGAAGCTTTCTTT. Amino acid sequence: CASGAQGPQNLNTEAFF. The J gene is TRBJ1-1, the V gene TRBV19; maybe TRBD1 (6 bases). This CDR3 is 17 amino acids long. In germline, CDR1 is LNHDA, CDR2 SQIVND (reference sequence). The V and J ends lost 8 bases and 0 bases respectively, with 22 bases between them.

The chain has TRBV7-8 and TRBJ2-3, with TRBD1 identical over 8 bases. This CDR3 has 19 residues. With V trimmed by 4 bases and J by 0 bases, 15 bases remained unmatched. Germline loops: CDR1 SGHVS, CDR2 FQNEAQ. CDR3: CASSSPLPTGGFSTDTQYF. The CDR3 nucleotides read TGTGCCAGCAGCTCACCCTTACCTACAGGGGGTTTTAGCACAGATACGCAGTATTTT.